This record concerns one T cell receptor beta chain sequence. This sample is drawn from a study of blood T cell repertoires in COVID-19. Study details: T cells, B-cell-depleted T cells, or PBMCs supplied cDNA or gDNA.

V was clipped by 1 base and J by 6 bases; unmatched bases: 10. From germline, CDR1 is SGHAT and CDR2 FQNNGV. The CDR3 has 16 residues. In the authors' workflow: Reference gene primers were amplified, and this amplification served to estimate nucleated cell counts. Only in-frame clones appear in the TCRdb table, and some are missing; sequencing was by immunoSEQ multiplex PCR. Clonal size and the V and J genes are those of that table, whereas D and trimming came from the DNA. The data hold 45,000 to 65,000 clones, with roughly nine tenths observed a single time. This clonotype was sampled from a man older than 75 in a cohort sampled during active COVID-19. The chain uses TRBV11-2 and TRBJ1-1; 8 bases map to TRBD1. Material: peripheral blood. CDR3 amino acids: CASSLAHRQGRAEAFF. CDR3 sequence (DNA): TGTGCCAGCAGCTTAGCCCATAGACAGGGGCGGGCTGAAGCTTTCTTT.